This TCR beta chain emerged from a study of T cell repertoires in cytomegalovirus infection. As for the study in general: CMV infection together with matching HLA type was indicated by public TCR beta signatures. The study's findings and limits: There were HLA-C-restricted CMV-specific TCR beta clonotypes dominating the ex vivo response.

Each CDR3 protein is one row after TCRdb ran MiXCR on the reads. The table includes approximately 910,000 distinct CDR3 sequences, approximately 33% detected once. Concerning this clonotype: The antigen is not known. A much larger clone is a single base away; this may be a read error.

Unmatched junction bases numbered 6, after V lost 5 bases and J lost 4 bases. The CDR3 is made up of 14 amino acids. This receptor was taken from a human donor in good health (CMV status not recorded). Some clones in this sample may be carry-over from other donors' samples. J is TRBJ2-3 and V is TRBV12-3 or TRBV12-4; 7 bases are a match to TRBD1. Source: cultured CD8+ T cells from PBMCs, taken from culture after CMV antigen stimulation. This chain's CDR3 is CASSPTGPADTQYF. The DNA of the CDR3 is TGTGCCAGCAGTCCGACAGGGCCGGCAGATACGCAGTATTTT.